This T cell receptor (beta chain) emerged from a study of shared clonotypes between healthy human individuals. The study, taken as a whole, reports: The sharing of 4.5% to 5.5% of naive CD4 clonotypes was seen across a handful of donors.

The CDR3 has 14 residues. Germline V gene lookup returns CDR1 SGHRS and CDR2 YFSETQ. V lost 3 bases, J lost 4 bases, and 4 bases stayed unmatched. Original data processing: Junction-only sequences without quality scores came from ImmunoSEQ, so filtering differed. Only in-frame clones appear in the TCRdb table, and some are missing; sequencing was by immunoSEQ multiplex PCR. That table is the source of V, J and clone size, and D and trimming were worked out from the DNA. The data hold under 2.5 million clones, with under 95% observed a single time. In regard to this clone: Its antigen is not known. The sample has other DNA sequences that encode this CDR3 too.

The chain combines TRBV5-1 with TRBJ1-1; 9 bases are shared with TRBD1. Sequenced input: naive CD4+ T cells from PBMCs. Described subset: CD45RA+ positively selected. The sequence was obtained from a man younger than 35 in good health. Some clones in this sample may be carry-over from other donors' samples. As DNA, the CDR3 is TGCGCCAGCAGCTCACAGGGGGCAAGCACTGAAGCTTTCTTT. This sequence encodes CASSSQGASTEAFF.